The next 22 T cell receptor beta chains were all read from a single sample in a study of T-cell memory formation after mild COVID-19. TCRdb ran MiXCR on the 5' RACE reads and lists one entry per CDR3 protein. The table shows around 150,000 distinct CDR3 sequences, with roughly 28% occurring only once. Sample: PBMCs or a T cell subset sorted from them (not recorded which). These TCRs come from an adult woman who had mild COVID-19 (a few samples of this study predate the infection). Cell type and time point are not known.

This chain links TRBV3-1 with TRBJ2-7, with D unresolved. Germline V lookup: CDR1 LGHDT, CDR2 YNNKEL (reference sequence). The CDR3 has 14 amino acids. The V end lost 5 bases, the J end lost 5 bases, and 16 bases lay between the germline ends. The CDR3 loop reads CASSSTGLTDEQYF. The CDR3 region has the DNA TGTGCCAGCAGCTCAACCGGCCTGACGGACGAGCAGTACTTC.

This sequence joins TRBV7-2 and TRBJ1-6; TRBD1 agrees at 11 bases. J was trimmed by 9 bases and V by 5 bases; bases with no gene match: 6. CDR3 length: 15 residues. The germline gives CDR1 SGHTA, CDR2 FQGNSA. The CDR3 loop is CASSPRTGGGSPLHF. DNA for the CDR3: TGTGCCAGCAGCCCTAGGACAGGGGGCGGTTCACCCCTCCACTTT.

V usage is TRBV12-3 or TRBV12-4 and J usage is TRBJ2-6; D is undetermined. The CDR3 totals 18 residues. V was clipped by 5 bases and J by 0 bases, with 17 bases between them. The CDR3 is CASSPRTRTSSGANVLTF. DNA for the CDR3: TGTGCCAGCAGTCCACGGACCCGTACCTCCTCTGGGGCCAACGTCCTGACTTTC.

This clonotype came up a few times. V is TRBV20-1 and J is TRBJ1-6, with D possibly TRBD1 on 5 matching bases. CDR1 is DFQATT and CDR2 is SNEGSKA in the germline V gene (reference sequence). V lost 6 bases and J 10 bases, leaving 13 bases between the germline ends. This CDR3 has 12 amino acids. The CDR3 spells CSADQGGSPLHF. As DNA, the CDR3 is TGCAGTGCCGATCAGGGAGGATCACCCCTCCACTTT.

The chain combines TRBV7-9 with TRBJ2-7, with a possible D match to TRBD1 (5 bases). Between the trimmed V and J ends, which lost 1 base and 9 bases, there was a span of 13 bases. CDR3 length: 13 residues. Germline CDR1 and CDR2: SEHNR and FQNEAQ (reference sequence). The CDR3 spells CASSLGQIDVQYF. CDR3 in DNA: TGTGCCAGCAGCTTAGGACAGATAGACGTGCAGTACTTC.

The chain recombines TRBV4-2 with TRBJ2-5; either TRBD1 or TRBD2 may supply D (5 bases each). With 3 bases removed from V and 7 bases from J, the gap between germline ends came to 15 bases. The CDR3 has 14 residues. In germline, CDR1 is LGHNA, CDR2 YNFKEQ. CDR3 sequence (DNA): TGTGCCAGCAGCCACTTGGGGGATTTAGCGACCCAGTACTTC. Translation gives CASSHLGDLATQYF.

This sequence joins TRBV28 and TRBJ2-1; 8 bases agree with TRBD2. Losses at the gene ends were 2 bases for V and 12 bases for J; bases not matched to a gene: 9. The CDR3 has 14 residues. Germline V gene lookup returns CDR1 MDHEN and CDR2 SYDVKM. The CDR3 sequence: CASSLIQAGAGQFF. The CDR3 region has the DNA TGTGCCAGCAGTTTAATCCAAGCGGGAGCCGGGCAGTTCTTC.

The chain employs TRBV20-1 and TRBJ2-7; D perhaps matches TRBD2 (6 bases). The V gene's germline CDR1 is DFQATT and CDR2 SNEGSKA (reference sequence). Trimming took off 1 base at V and 4 bases at J, with 11 bases between the two ends. This CDR3 is built from 13 residues. CDR3 in amino acids: CSARAEGEYEQYF. The CDR3, as DNA: TGCAGTGCTAGAGCGGAGGGAGAGTACGAGCAGTACTTC.

The chain has TRBV24-1 and TRBJ1-1, with 7 bases fitting TRBD1. J lost 4 bases, V lost 3 bases, and 7 bases had no gene match. The germline gives CDR1 KGHDR, CDR2 SFDVKD. The CDR3 contains 15 residues. As DNA, the CDR3 is TGTGCCACCAGTGATCCTAAGGGGGCGCCCACTGAAGCTTTCTTT. Encoded protein: CATSDPKGAPTEAFF.

The chain has TRBV5-1 and TRBJ2-1; 8 bases map to TRBD1. The J segment lost 0 bases and the V segment lost 4 bases, leaving 15 bases of the junction unmatched. The V gene's germline CDR1 is SGHRS and CDR2 YFSETQ. This CDR3 is built from 19 residues. CDR3 in DNA: TGCGCCAGCAGCGCCCGGGACAGGAAAAGCCCTAGCTCCTACAATGAGCAGTTCTTC. Amino acids: CASSARDRKSPSSYNEQFF.

This clonotype was recorded a few times. The chain links TRBV6-2 or TRBV6-3 to TRBJ2-1; 8 nucleotides match TRBD2. The CDR3 is 15 amino acids. V trimming: 3 bases; J trimming: 6 bases; junction bases outside the gene matches: 7. Germline V CDR1 and CDR2: MNHEY, SVGEGT. CDR3 residues: CASSYRLAPGNEQFF. For the CDR3, the DNA is TGTGCCAGCAGTTATCGACTAGCGCCGGGCAATGAGCAGTTCTTC.

The chain links TRBV4-1 to TRBJ1-2; possible D gene TRBD1, 5 bases. Germline values: CDR1 MGHRA, CDR2 YSYEKL. The CDR3 length is 14 residues. Trimming left V 2 bases short and J 0 bases short, with 7 bases between. The CDR3 DNA follows: TGCGCCAGCAGCCAAACAGGATCTAACTATGGCTACACCTTC. Residues: CASSQTGSNYGYTF.

This clonotype showed up just a few times. The chain employs TRBV5-1 and TRBJ1-1; D is uncertain. V was pared by 3 bases and J by 7 bases, with 16 bases between. From germline, CDR1 is SGHRS and CDR2 YFSETQ. The CDR3 is made up of 14 amino acids. Written as DNA, the CDR3 is TGCGCCAGCAGCTCGCCCTCTCCCCAGAATGAAGCTTTCTTT. Translated: CASSSPSPQNEAFF.

The chain combines TRBV5-1 with TRBJ2-7; D is uncertain. Between the trimmed V and J ends, which lost 5 bases and 4 bases, there was a span of 13 bases. This CDR3 has 13 amino acids. Germline V CDR1 and CDR2: SGHRS, YFSETQ. The DNA of the CDR3 is TGCGCCAGCAGAGTCGCCTCAGCTTACGAGCAGTACTTC. Translated, it gives CASRVASAYEQYF.

The chain is built from TRBV11-2 and TRBJ2-3; D is possibly TRBD1 (6 bases). The V gene's germline CDR1 is SGHAT and CDR2 FQNNGV. This CDR3 has 14 amino acids. Trimming cost V 4 bases and J 2 bases, with 10 bases left between them. CDR3 sequence: CASSSGQYTDTQYF. The CDR3 nucleotides are TGTGCCAGCAGCTCCGGACAGTACACAGATACGCAGTATTTT.

This clonotype has a handful of counts. This chain links TRBV2 with TRBJ2-7, with D maybe TRBD1 (5 bases). CDR3 length equals 12 residues. Trimming left V 7 bases short and J 3 bases short, with 10 bases between. Per the germline V gene, CDR1 is SNHLY and CDR2 is FYNNEI. CDR3 residues: CASKTDNYEQYF. The CDR3 region has the DNA TGTGCCAGCAAGACGGACAACTACGAGCAGTACTTC. The variable domain in full, completed from reference TRBV2 and TRBJ2-7, reads EPEVTQTPSHQVTQMGQEVILRCVPISNHLYFYWYRQILGQKVEFLVSFYNNEISEKSEIFDDQFSVERPDGSNFTLKIRSTKLEDSAMYFCASKTDNYEQYFGPGTRLTVT.

The chain carries TRBV20-1 and TRBJ2-7; perhaps TRBD2 as D (6 bases). Per the germline V gene, CDR1 is DFQATT and CDR2 is SNEGSKA (reference sequence). The CDR3 has 15 residues. V was cut by 0 bases and J by 2 bases, with 14 bases left in between. The CDR3 here is CSARDMGGAPYEQYF. The CDR3 region has the DNA TGCAGTGCTAGAGATATGGGGGGTGCGCCCTACGAGCAGTACTTC.

This clonotype was seen a handful of times. The CDR3 nucleotides read TGTGCCAGTAGTAACCGGGAAGATCCTGAAGCTTTCTTT. Its translation: CASSNREDPEAFF. The chain combines TRBV19 with TRBJ1-1; the D is unclear. Per germline, CDR1 LNHDA and CDR2 SQIVND (reference sequence). CDR3 length equals 13 residues. Trimming shortened V by 4 bases and J by 6 bases, and 12 bases separated the two germline ends.

The chain joins TRBV24-1 to TRBJ2-1; 10 bases line up with TRBD1. CDR1 KGHDR and CDR2 SFDVKD come from the germline V gene. The CDR3 is made up of 15 amino acids. The J segment lost 7 bases and the V segment lost 4 bases, leaving 6 bases of the junction unmatched. CDR3 bases: TGTGCCACCAGTGAAAGACAGGGGGCGAGGAATGAGCAGTTCTTC. Amino acids: CATSERQGARNEQFF.

This clonotype has only a few counts. V usage is TRBV6-5 and J usage is TRBJ2-1; unclear D gene. Between the trimmed V and J ends, which lost 3 bases and 0 bases, there was a span of 9 bases. CDR3 length: 15 amino acids. Per the germline V gene, CDR1 is MNHEY and CDR2 is SVGAGI. The DNA of the CDR3 is TGTGCCAGCAGTTATCACCCGAGCTCCTACAATGAGCAGTTCTTC. Translating it yields CASSYHPSSYNEQFF.

The chain joins TRBV11-2 to TRBJ1-1; 11 nucleotides match TRBD1. The CDR3 is 16 amino acids. V gave up 3 bases and J gave up 4 bases; unmatched junction bases: 7. Germline CDR1 SGHAT, CDR2 FQNNGV. The CDR3 DNA follows: TGTGCCAGCAGCTTCCGGACAGGGGGCCTAGGCACTGAAGCTTTCTTT. This encodes CASSFRTGGLGTEAFF. Variable domain in full (rest from reference TRBV11-2 and TRBJ1-1): EAGVAQSPRYKIIEKRQSVAFWCNPISGHATLYWYQQILGQGPKLLIQFQNNGVVDDSQLPKDRFSAERLKGVDSTLKIQPAKLEDSAVYLCASSFRTGGLGTEAFFGQGTRLTVV.

The sample holds a few counts of this clonotype. The V call is TRBV5-1, the J call TRBJ1-1; D may be TRBD1 (5 bases). The V gene lost 1 base and the J gene lost 3 bases, with 10 bases spanning the gap. Germline V CDR1 and CDR2: SGHRS, YFSETQ. This CDR3 spans 14 amino acids. CDR3 loop: CASSLLGGDTEAFF. Here the CDR3 DNA reads TGCGCCAGCAGCTTGCTCGGGGGGGACACTGAAGCTTTCTTT.